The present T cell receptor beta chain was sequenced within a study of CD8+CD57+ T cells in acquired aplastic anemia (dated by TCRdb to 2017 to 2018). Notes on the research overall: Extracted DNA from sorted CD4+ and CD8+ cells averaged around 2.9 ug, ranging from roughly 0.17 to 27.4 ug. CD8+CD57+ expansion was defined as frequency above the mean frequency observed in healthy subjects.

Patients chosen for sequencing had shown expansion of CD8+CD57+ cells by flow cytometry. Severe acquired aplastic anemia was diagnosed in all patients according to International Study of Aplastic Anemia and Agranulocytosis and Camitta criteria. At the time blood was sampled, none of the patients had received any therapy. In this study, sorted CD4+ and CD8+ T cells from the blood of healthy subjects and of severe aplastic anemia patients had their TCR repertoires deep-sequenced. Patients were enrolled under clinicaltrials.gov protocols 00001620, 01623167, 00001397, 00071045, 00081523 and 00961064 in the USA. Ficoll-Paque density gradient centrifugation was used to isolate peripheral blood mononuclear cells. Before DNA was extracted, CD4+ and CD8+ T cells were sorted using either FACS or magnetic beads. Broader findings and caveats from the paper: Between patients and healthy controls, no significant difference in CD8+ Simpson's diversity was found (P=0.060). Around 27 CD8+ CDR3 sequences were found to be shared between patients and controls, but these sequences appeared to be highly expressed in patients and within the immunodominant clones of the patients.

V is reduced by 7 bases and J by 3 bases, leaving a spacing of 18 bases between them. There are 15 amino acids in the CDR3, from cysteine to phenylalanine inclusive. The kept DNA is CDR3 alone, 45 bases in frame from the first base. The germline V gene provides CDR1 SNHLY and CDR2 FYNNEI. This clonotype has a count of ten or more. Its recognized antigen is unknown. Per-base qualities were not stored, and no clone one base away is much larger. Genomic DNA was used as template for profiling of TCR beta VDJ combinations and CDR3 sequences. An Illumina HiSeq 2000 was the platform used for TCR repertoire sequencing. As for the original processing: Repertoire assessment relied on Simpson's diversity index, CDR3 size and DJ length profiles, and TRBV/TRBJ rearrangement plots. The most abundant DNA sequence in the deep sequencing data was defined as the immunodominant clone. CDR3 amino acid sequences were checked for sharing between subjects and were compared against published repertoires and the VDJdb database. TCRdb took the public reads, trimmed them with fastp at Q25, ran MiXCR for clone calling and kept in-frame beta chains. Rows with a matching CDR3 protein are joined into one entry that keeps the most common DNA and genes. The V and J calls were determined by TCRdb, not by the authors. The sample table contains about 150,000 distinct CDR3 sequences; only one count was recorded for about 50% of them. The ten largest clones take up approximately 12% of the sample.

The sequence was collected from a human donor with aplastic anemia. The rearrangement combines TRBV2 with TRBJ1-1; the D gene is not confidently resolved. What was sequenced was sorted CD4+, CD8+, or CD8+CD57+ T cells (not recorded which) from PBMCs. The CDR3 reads CASTDRAPWDTEAFF. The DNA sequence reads TGTGCCAGCACAGACCGGGCCCCTTGGGACACTGAAGCTTTCTTT.